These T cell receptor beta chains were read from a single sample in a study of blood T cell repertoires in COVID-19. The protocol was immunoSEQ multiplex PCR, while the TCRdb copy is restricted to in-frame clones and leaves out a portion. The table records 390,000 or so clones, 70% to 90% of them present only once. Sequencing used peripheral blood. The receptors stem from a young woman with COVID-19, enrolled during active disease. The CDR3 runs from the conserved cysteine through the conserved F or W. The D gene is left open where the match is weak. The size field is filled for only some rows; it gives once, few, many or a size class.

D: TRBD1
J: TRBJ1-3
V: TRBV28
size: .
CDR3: CASSPWTGADTIYF
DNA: TGTGCCAGCAGTCCATGGACAGGGGCAGACACCATATATTTT

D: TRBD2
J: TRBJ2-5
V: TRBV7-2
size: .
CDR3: CASSLGLAVTQYF
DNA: TGTGCCAGCAGTTTAGGCCTAGCGGTGACCCAGTACTTC

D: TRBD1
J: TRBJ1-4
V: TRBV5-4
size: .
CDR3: CASRTGPNEKLFF
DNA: TGTGCCAGCCGGACAGGGCCTAATGAAAAACTGTTTTTT

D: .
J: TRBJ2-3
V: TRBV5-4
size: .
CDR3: CASSLASGLADTQYF
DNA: TGTGCCAGCAGCTTGGCGTCGGGTTTGGCAGATACGCAGTATTTT

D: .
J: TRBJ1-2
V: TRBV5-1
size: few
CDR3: CASSWVDNSYGYTF
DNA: TGCGCCAGCAGCTGGGTGGACAATAGCTATGGCTACACCTTC

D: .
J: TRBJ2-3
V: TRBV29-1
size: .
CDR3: CSVRTGTDTQYF
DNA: TGCAGCGTCAGGACAGGCACAGATACGCAGTATTTT

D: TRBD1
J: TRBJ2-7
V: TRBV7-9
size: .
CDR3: CASSLTGGISYEQYF
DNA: TGTGCCAGCAGCCTCACAGGGGGTATCTCCTACGAGCAGTACTTC

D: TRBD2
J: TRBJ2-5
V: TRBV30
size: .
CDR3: CACTGLAEGEETQYF
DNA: TGTGCCTGTACGGGACTAGCGGAGGGGGAGGAGACCCAGTACTTC

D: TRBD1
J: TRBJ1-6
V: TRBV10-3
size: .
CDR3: CAISLDRGGNSPLHF
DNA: TGTGCCATCAGTTTGGACAGGGGAGGAAATTCACCCCTCCACTTT

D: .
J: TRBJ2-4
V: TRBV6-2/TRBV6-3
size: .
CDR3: CASSYRGNRGIQYF
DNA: TGTGCCAGCAGTTACCGGGGTAACAGAGGCATTCAGTACTTC

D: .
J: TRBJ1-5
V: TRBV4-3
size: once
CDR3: CASSPAYRAESNQPQHF
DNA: TGCGCCAGCAGCCCCGCTTACAGGGCAGAAAGCAATCAGCCCCAGCATTTT

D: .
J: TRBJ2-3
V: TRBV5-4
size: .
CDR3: CASTPGSTDTQYF
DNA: TGTGCCAGCACCCCCGGGAGCACAGATACGCAGTATTTT

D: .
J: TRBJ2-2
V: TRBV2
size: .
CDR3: CASTLGHSAGELFF
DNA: TGTGCCAGCACGTTGGGGCATTCGGCCGGGGAGCTGTTTTTT

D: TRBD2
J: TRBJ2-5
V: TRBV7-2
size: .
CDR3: CASSKSGRHQETQYF
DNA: TGTGCCAGCAGCAAAAGCGGGAGACACCAAGAGACCCAGTACTTC

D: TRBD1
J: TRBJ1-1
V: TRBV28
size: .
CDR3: CASSIPGTGRTEAFF
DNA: TGTGCCAGCAGTATTCCCGGGACAGGGAGGACTGAAGCTTTCTTT

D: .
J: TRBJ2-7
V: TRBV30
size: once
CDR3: CAWSGGSYEQYF
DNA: TGTGCCTGGAGTGGAGGGTCCTACGAGCAGTACTTC

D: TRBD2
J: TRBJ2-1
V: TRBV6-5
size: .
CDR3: CASSRLASDEQFF
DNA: TGTGCCAGCAGTCGACTAGCGTCCGATGAGCAGTTCTTC

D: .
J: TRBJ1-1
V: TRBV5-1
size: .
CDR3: CASSLEGYGNTEAFF
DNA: TGCGCCAGCAGCTTGGAGGGGTATGGGAACACTGAAGCTTTCTTT

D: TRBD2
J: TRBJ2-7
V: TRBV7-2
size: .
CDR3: CASSPPAGGPREQYF
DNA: TGTGCCAGCAGTCCCCCGGCGGGAGGGCCTCGGGAGCAGTACTTC

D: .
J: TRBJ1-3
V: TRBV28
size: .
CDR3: CASSLWGDSGNTIYF
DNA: TGTGCCAGCAGTTTATGGGGCGACTCTGGAAACACCATATATTTT

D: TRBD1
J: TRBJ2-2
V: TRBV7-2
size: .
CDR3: CASSARDRPTGELFF
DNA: TGTGCCAGCAGCGCCCGGGACAGACCCACCGGGGAGCTGTTTTTT

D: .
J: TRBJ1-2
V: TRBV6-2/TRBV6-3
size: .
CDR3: CASSYSRNALNYGYTF
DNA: TGTGCCAGCAGTTACTCGCGCAATGCCCTTAACTATGGCTACACCTTC

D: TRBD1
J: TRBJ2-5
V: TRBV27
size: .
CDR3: CASSSLGQGEETQYF
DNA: TGTGCCAGCAGTTCCTTAGGACAGGGTGAAGAGACCCAGTACTTC

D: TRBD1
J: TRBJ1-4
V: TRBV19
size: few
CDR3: CASSPSRTGDEKLFF
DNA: TGTGCCAGTAGCCCCTCCCGGACAGGCGATGAAAAACTGTTTTTT

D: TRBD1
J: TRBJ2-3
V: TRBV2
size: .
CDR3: CASSEGDSGTDTQYF
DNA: TGTGCCAGCAGTGAAGGGGACAGTGGGACAGATACGCAGTATTTT

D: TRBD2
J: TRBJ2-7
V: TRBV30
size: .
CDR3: CAWSGAREGQYF
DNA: TGTGCCTGGAGCGGGGCGAGGGAGGGGCAGTACTTC

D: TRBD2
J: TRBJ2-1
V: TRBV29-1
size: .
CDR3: CSATGTSRYNEQFF
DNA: TGCAGCGCAACCGGGACTAGTCGCTACAATGAGCAGTTCTTC

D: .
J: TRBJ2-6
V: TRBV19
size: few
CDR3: CASSIRSFGTGANVLTF
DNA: TGTGCCAGTAGTATTCGAAGTTTCGGGACTGGGGCCAACGTCCTGACTTTC

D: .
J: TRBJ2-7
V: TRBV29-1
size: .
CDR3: CSVESHSSYEQYF
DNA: TGCAGCGTTGAATCGCACAGCTCCTACGAGCAGTACTTC

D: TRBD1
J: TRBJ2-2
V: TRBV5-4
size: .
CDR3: CASSFGTGRLAGSNTGELFF
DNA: TGTGCCAGCAGCTTTGGGACAGGGAGGCTGGCGGGATCGAACACCGGGGAGCTGTTTTTT

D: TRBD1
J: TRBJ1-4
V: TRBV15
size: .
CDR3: CATRRGRQGVHATNEKLFF
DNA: TGTGCCACCAGGAGAGGGCGACAGGGGGTACATGCAACTAATGAAAAACTGTTTTTT

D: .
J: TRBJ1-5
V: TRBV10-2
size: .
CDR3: CASSEGAGMGNQPQHF
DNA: TGCGCCAGCAGTGAAGGTGCCGGGATGGGGAATCAGCCCCAGCATTTT

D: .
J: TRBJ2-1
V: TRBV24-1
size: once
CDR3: CATSARTDSYNEQFF
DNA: TGTGCCACCAGTGCCCGGACTGACTCCTACAATGAGCAGTTCTTC

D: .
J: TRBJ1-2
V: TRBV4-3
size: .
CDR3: CASSQATGRPNYGYTF
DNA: TGCGCCAGCAGCCAAGCTACAGGGCGGCCTAACTATGGCTACACCTTC

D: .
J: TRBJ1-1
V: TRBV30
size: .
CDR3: CAGGTGSGEAFF
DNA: TGTGCCGGGGGGACGGGGAGTGGTGAAGCTTTCTTT

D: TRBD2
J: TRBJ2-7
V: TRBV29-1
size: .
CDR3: CSFSPGLAGSEQYF
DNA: TGCAGCTTCTCACCGGGACTAGCGGGTAGTGAGCAGTACTTC

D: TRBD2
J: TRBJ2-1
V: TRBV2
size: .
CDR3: CASSESGSSYNEQFF
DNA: TGTGCCAGCAGCGAAAGCGGGAGTAGCTACAATGAGCAGTTCTTC

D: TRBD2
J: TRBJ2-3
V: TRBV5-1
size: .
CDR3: CASSQKLAGAPDTQYF
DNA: TGCGCCAGCAGCCAAAAACTAGCGGGAGCGCCAGATACGCAGTATTTT

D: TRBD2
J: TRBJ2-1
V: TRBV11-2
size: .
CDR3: CASSPRLARGNEQFF
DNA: TGTGCCAGCAGCCCCCGACTAGCGCGGGGCAATGAGCAGTTCTTC

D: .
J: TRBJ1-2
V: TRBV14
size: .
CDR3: CASSPGSLEDGYTF
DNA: TGTGCCAGCAGCCCGGGGTCCCTCGAGGATGGCTACACCTTC

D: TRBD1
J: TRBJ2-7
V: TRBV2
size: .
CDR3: CASRPTGQAYEQYF
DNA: TGTGCCAGCAGGCCCACGGGACAGGCCTACGAGCAGTACTTC

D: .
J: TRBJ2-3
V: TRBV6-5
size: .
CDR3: CASSRGSTDTQYF
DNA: TGTGCCAGCTCAAGGGGCAGCACAGATACGCAGTATTTT

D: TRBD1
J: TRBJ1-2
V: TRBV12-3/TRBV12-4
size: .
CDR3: CASSIQGGGGYTF
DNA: TGTGCCAGCAGTATACAGGGGGGTGGAGGCTACACCTTC

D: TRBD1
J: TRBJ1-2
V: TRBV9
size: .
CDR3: CASSDGTGNGYTF
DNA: TGTGCCAGCAGCGACGGGACAGGGAATGGCTACACCTTC

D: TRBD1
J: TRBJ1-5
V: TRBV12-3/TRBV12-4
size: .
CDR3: CASTLRGEQPQHF
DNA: TGTGCCAGCACCCTCAGGGGGGAACAACCCCAGCATTTT

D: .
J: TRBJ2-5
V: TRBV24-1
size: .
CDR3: CATSDHQSQETQYF
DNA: TGTGCCACCAGTGACCATCAGTCCCAAGAGACCCAGTACTTC

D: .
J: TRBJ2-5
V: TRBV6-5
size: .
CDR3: CASTPGELPETQYF
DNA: TGTGCCAGCACCCCTGGGGAGCTCCCAGAGACCCAGTACTTC

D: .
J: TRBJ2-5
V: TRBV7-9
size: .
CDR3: CASSEGVWETQYF
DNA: TGTGCCAGCAGCGAGGGTGTGTGGGAGACCCAGTACTTC

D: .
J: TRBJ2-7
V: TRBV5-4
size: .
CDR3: CASSLEPGRGSGEYF
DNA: TGTGCCAGCAGCTTGGAGCCCGGCCGAGGATCGGGAGAGTACTTC

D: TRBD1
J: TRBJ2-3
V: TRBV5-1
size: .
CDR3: CASSPGTGYTDTQYF
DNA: TGCGCCAGCAGCCCCGGGACAGGATACACAGATACGCAGTATTTT

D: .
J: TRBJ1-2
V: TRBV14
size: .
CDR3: CASSQGQNYGYTF
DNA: TGTGCCAGCAGCCAGGGGCAGAACTATGGCTACACCTTC

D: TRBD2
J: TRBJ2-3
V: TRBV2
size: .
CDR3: CAGGAGGVSDTQYF
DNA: TGTGCCGGAGGAGCGGGAGGAGTTTCAGATACGCAGTATTTT

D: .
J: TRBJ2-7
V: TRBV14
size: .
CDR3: CASSQALASYEQYF
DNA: TGTGCCAGCAGCCAAGCGCTGGCCTCCTACGAGCAGTACTTC

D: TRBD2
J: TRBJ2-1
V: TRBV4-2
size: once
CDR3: CASSQGTSGYNEQFF
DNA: TGTGCCAGCAGCCAAGGGACTAGCGGATACAATGAGCAGTTCTTC